The T cell receptor (beta chain) under discussion was sequenced for a study of T cell changes during pregnancy in multiple sclerosis. The CDR3 loop spans 14 amino acids. Germline V CDR1 and CDR2: WSHSY, SAAADI. With 0 bases removed from V and 3 bases from J, the gap between germline ends came to 8 bases. The method was immunoSEQ multiplex PCR; TCRdb's version includes in-frame clones alone and lacks a portion of them. The sample records about 66,000 clones, about 91% being singletons. Sequencing was performed on CD8+ T cells from peripheral blood mononuclear cells, taken before pregnancy. The TCR sequence derives from a female donor with multiple sclerosis, enrolled in a pregnancy study. V gene TRBV10-2 combines with J gene TRBJ1-2; no firm D call. CDR3 in DNA: TGCGCCAGCAGTGAGTCGAGATTAGACTATGGCTACACCTTC. It specifies CASSESRLDYGYTF.